This T cell receptor (beta chain) was observed in a study of shared clonotypes between healthy human individuals. The study's findings and limits: Rarefaction gave evidence that sorted-subset sequencing remained incomplete despite large depth.

Comments on this clone: Its antigen is unidentified.

This CDR3 has 16 residues. V was pared by 5 bases and J by 0 bases, with 15 bases between. Germline lookup yields CDR1 MDHEN and CDR2 SYDVKM. This was a deep-level run. Generated by immunoSEQ multiplex PCR, the TCRdb table keeps only in-frame clones and is missing some. The sample includes around 550,000 clones, about 96% of them seen just once. Naive CD45RA+ and memory CD45RA-negative subsets were split from CD4+ cells. The specimen was naive CD4+ T cells sorted from blood. Subset noted: CD45RA+ positively selected. This TCR was recovered from a woman in her 30s in good health. The chain joins TRBV28 to TRBJ2-3, with D perhaps TRBD1 or TRBD2 (5 bases each). CDR3 sequence: CASSPSRWGSTDTQYF. The CDR3 bases are TGTGCCAGCAGTCCCTCCCGCTGGGGGAGCACAGATACGCAGTATTTT.